Listed below are T cell receptor beta chains from one sample, sequenced in a study of early T cells in non-severe SARS-CoV-2 infection. TCRdb used MiXCR to reprocess the 5' RACE reads, holding one entry per CDR3 protein. The repertoire holds 50,000 to 70,000 distinct CDR3 sequences, with 4.5% to 7.5% as singletons. Sequenced material: whole blood, taken at baseline. These TCRs come from an adult who was a healthcare worker with PCR-confirmed SARS-CoV-2 infection or an uninfected control (not recorded which). CDR3s include the opening cysteine and the closing phenylalanine or tryptophan. Fields, in order: clone size, J gene, V gene, D gene, CDR3 protein, CDR3 DNA. The D gene is left open where the match is weak. A clone size is listed for some rows: how often the clone was seen (once, few, many), or a class if it is expanded.

>.|TRBJ2-2|TRBV28|.
CASSPDGRTGELFF
TGTGCCAGCAGTCCGGACGGCCGCACCGGGGAGCTGTTTTTT
>many|TRBJ2-7|TRBV7-8|TRBD1
CASYRYRTGPYEQYF
TGTGCCAGCTATCGGTATAGGACAGGGCCCTACGAGCAGTACTTC
>few|TRBJ2-1|TRBV4-1|.
CASSQEGSGTANEQFF
TGCGCCAGCAGCCAAGAAGGGTCCGGGACGGCTAATGAGCAGTTCTTC
>.|TRBJ2-6|TRBV19|.
CASSIGSGASGANVLTF
TGTGCCAGTAGTATAGGAAGCGGAGCCTCTGGGGCCAACGTCCTGACTTTC
>many|TRBJ2-1|TRBV29-1|.
CSAGGGNNEQFF
TGCAGCGCCGGTGGGGGGAACAATGAGCAGTTCTTC
>many|TRBJ2-1|TRBV20-1|TRBD2
CSARVPGRRGNEQFF
TGCAGTGCTAGAGTACCCGGGAGGAGGGGCAATGAGCAGTTCTTC
>many|TRBJ2-3|TRBV20-1|TRBD2
CSTGLAGGDTQYF
TGCAGTACTGGACTAGCGGGAGGAGATACGCAGTATTTT
>many|TRBJ1-5|TRBV7-2|.
CASSVQGGHNQPQHF
TGTGCCAGCAGCGTACAGGGAGGCCACAACCAGCCCCAGCATTTT
>.|TRBJ1-1|TRBV27|.
CASSLAYGTEAFF
TGTGCCAGCAGTTTAGCCTATGGGACTGAAGCTTTCTTT
>few|TRBJ2-3|TRBV28|.
CASSPGDWRTDTQYF
TGTGCCAGCAGCCCAGGGGACTGGAGAACAGATACGCAGTATTTT
>many|TRBJ1-3|TRBV7-9|.
CASSFGVPGNTIYF
TGTGCCAGCAGCTTTGGCGTCCCTGGAAACACCATATATTTT
>many|TRBJ2-7|TRBV5-1|TRBD1
CASSSGQGDLFEQYF
TGCGCCAGCAGCTCTGGACAGGGGGACCTCTTTGAGCAGTACTTC
>.|TRBJ2-6|TRBV5-1|.
CASSSGGTGANVLTF
TGCGCCAGCAGCTCCGGGGGCACTGGGGCCAACGTCCTGACTTTC
>many|TRBJ2-1|TRBV7-3|.
CASSATSGSYNEQFF
TGTGCCAGCAGCGCCACCTCCGGGTCTTACAATGAGCAGTTCTTC
>many|TRBJ1-4|TRBV12-3/TRBV12-4|.
CASSLMGLAVSLRTNEKLFF
TGTGCCAGCAGTTTGATGGGGCTGGCAGTCTCCCTACGGACTAATGAAAAACTGTTTTTT
>many|TRBJ1-2|TRBV20-1|.
CSAILSPYGYTF
TGCAGTGCGATCCTGAGTCCTTATGGCTACACCTTC
>many|TRBJ2-5|TRBV18|.
CASSRRNQETQYF
TGTGCCAGCTCACGGCGGAATCAAGAGACCCAGTACTTC
>few|TRBJ2-6|TRBV6-2/TRBV6-3|.
CASSYWRMEANVLTF
TGTGCCAGCAGTTACTGGCGGATGGAGGCCAACGTCCTGACTTTC
>many|TRBJ1-2|TRBV27|.
CATSVSATRDGYTF
TGTGCCACCTCGGTTAGCGCAACGAGGGATGGCTACACCTTC
>many|TRBJ2-3|TRBV20-1|TRBD2
CSARISSGREMEGTQYF
TGCAGTGCTAGAATTTCGTCTGGGCGGGAGATGGAGGGTACGCAGTATTTT
>many|TRBJ2-5|TRBV18|TRBD1
CASSPPSGGGETQYF
TGTGCCAGCTCACCACCGTCAGGGGGCGGGGAGACCCAGTACTTC
>.|TRBJ2-5|TRBV28|.
CASSQYRGQETQYF
TGTGCCAGCAGTCAGTACCGGGGCCAAGAGACCCAGTACTTC
>many|TRBJ2-1|TRBV28|TRBD2
CASIPGLAYNEQFF
TGTGCCAGCATCCCGGGACTAGCCTACAATGAGCAGTTCTTC
>few|TRBJ1-1|TRBV12-3/TRBV12-4|.
CASSFGVGSEAFF
TGTGCCAGCAGTTTTGGGGTGGGCTCTGAAGCTTTCTTT
>many|TRBJ2-1|TRBV20-1|.
CSASPPSNEQFF
TGCAGTGCTAGCCCCCCTAGCAATGAGCAGTTCTTC
>many|TRBJ1-1|TRBV7-2|.
CASSLEQGLEAFF
TGTGCCAGCAGCTTAGAACAGGGCCTAGAAGCTTTCTTT
>.|TRBJ2-5|TRBV28|.
CASNSQETQYF
TGTGCCAGCAACAGCCAAGAGACCCAGTACTTC
>few|TRBJ2-3|TRBV7-9|.
CASSPGADTQYF
TGTGCCAGCAGCCCGGGCGCAGATACGCAGTATTTT
>many|TRBJ2-7|TRBV15|.
CATSRDSSGEQYF
TGTGCCACCAGCAGAGATAGCAGCGGGGAGCAGTACTTC
>few|TRBJ1-2|TRBV2|.
CASSVNPDSLYGYTF
TGTGCCAGCAGCGTCAATCCCGACAGTCTCTATGGCTACACCTTC
>.|TRBJ2-3|TRBV5-6|.
CASSLGSTNTQYF
TGTGCCAGCAGCCTGGGGTCTACTAATACGCAGTATTTT
>many|TRBJ1-2|TRBV30|.
CACKQVLYGYTF
TGTGCCTGCAAACAGGTTCTCTATGGCTACACCTTC
>many|TRBJ1-2|TRBV4-2|TRBD1
CASSQEDRGRGYTF
TGTGCCAGCAGCCAAGAGGACAGGGGGCGCGGCTACACCTTC
>many|TRBJ1-6|TRBV20-1|.
CSPRDNNSPLHF
TGCAGCCCTCGGGACAATAATTCACCCCTCCACTTT
>many|TRBJ1-1|TRBV20-1|.
CSAPPPDSRGAFF
TGCAGTGCCCCACCCCCGGATAGTCGGGGAGCTTTCTTT
>.|TRBJ2-2|TRBV11-2|.
CASSLSQSTGELFF
TGTGCCAGCAGCTTATCTCAGAGCACCGGGGAGCTGTTTTTT
>many|TRBJ1-1|TRBV6-5|TRBD1
CASSPTGAYTEAFF
TGTGCCAGCAGCCCGACAGGGGCTTATACTGAAGCTTTCTTT
>.|TRBJ1-5|TRBV29-1|TRBD1
CSVGTGVPSNQPQHF
TGCAGCGTTGGGACAGGAGTACCTAGCAATCAGCCCCAGCATTTT
>many|TRBJ1-5|TRBV28|.
CASSAGGAGQPQHF
TGTGCCAGCAGCGCGGGGGGCGCGGGTCAGCCCCAGCATTTT